This record looks at one T cell receptor (beta chain) sequence and its context. The study ran its PCR with 60 Vbeta and 13 Jbeta primers. The method was immunoSEQ multiplex PCR; TCRdb's version includes in-frame clones alone and lacks a portion of them. The sample lists roughly 190,000 clones, roughly four fifths occurring once. The data belong to a study of cytomegalovirus exposure and HLA in healthy donors. The germline V and J ends were trimmed by 2 bases and 0 bases, with 11 bases remaining between them. This CDR3 region has 15 residues. Germline V gene lookup returns CDR1 SGHRS and CDR2 YFSETQ. Sequenced: PBMCs. This sequence originates from a woman aged 25 to 45 in good health and CMV-seropositive. This chain uses TRBV5-1 with TRBJ1-1; weak D call: TRBD1 (6 bases). The CDR3 nucleotides read TGCGCCAGCAGCTTAACAGGGCCCATGAACACTGAAGCTTTCTTT. Protein product: CASSLTGPMNTEAFF. The whole variable domain, filled in from reference TRBV5-1 and TRBJ1-1, reads KAGVTQTPRYLIKTRGQQVTLSCSPISGHRSVSWYQQTPGQGLQFLFEYFSETQRNKGNFPGRFSGRQFSNSRSEMNVSTLELGDSALYLCASSLTGPMNTEAFFGQGTRLTVV.